A single sample is the source of the 29 T cell receptor beta chains below, sequenced in a study of blood T cell repertoires in COVID-19. The method was immunoSEQ multiplex PCR; TCRdb's version includes in-frame clones alone and lacks a portion of them. The profile covers 250,000 to 300,000 clones, with about 87% appearing a single time and 3% to 4% taken by the ten largest. Input material: peripheral blood. The receptors were gathered from a woman aged 40 to 50 with acute or convalescent COVID-19.

This clone has only one observation. The chain links TRBV18 to TRBJ1-2, with 7 bases aligning to TRBD1. The CDR3 contains 18 residues. V shed 2 bases and J 8 bases; nucleotides not matched to a gene: 20. The germline V gene encodes CDR1 KGHSH and CDR2 LQKENI. The CDR3 region has the DNA TGTGCCAGCTCACCAAAGGTCGAGGGGGCGCCGTCTCTTGAGGGCTACACCTTC. Translated, it gives CASSPKVEGAPSLEGYTF.

The chain is built from TRBV7-2 and TRBJ1-2; 11 nucleotides line up with TRBD1. The J segment lost 4 bases and the V segment lost 1 base, leaving 2 bases of the junction unmatched. CDR3 length: 15 residues. Germline V CDR1 and CDR2: SGHTA, FQGNSA. Here the CDR3 DNA reads TGTGCCAGCAGCTTAGGGACAGGGGGCGTCTATGGCTACACCTTC. Translating it yields CASSLGTGGVYGYTF.

The chain joins TRBV7-8 to TRBJ1-2; D is unclear. V dropped 5 bases and J dropped 8 bases, with 15 bases sitting between them. The V gene's germline CDR1 is SGHVS and CDR2 FQNEAQ. The CDR3 sequence is 13 residues long. The CDR3 spells CASSLYDSHGYTF. The CDR3 DNA sequence: TGTGCCAGCAGCCTGTACGACTCCCACGGCTACACCTTC.

V and J are TRBV6-5 and TRBJ1-1; no definite D call. Trimming pared 7 bases from V and 5 bases from J, leaving 20 bases between. The CDR3 spans 15 residues. Germline CDR1 and CDR2: MNHEY and SVGAGI. The CDR3: CASKPGVIIGTEAFF. The CDR3 region has the DNA TGTGCCAGCAAACCCGGGGTCATAATAGGGACTGAAGCTTTCTTT.

The chain carries TRBV27 and TRBJ1-1, with D hard to call. The CDR3 sequence is 13 residues long. V was clipped by 5 bases and J by 1 base, with 8 bases between them. Germline CDR1 is MNHEY and CDR2 is SMNVEV (reference sequence). DNA of the CDR3: TGTGCCAGCAGTCCGCGGAGGAACACTGAAGCTTTCTTT. Its translation is CASSPRRNTEAFF.

The rearrangement joins TRBV5-4 to TRBJ2-7; the D gene is possibly TRBD2 (5 bases). The germline gives CDR1 SGHNT, CDR2 YYREEE (reference sequence). The CDR3 totals 15 residues. The V gene lost 0 bases and the J gene lost 3 bases, with 13 bases spanning the gap. The CDR3 is CASSLAGRRNYEQYV. CDR3 sequence (DNA): TGTGCCAGCAGCTTGGCGGGCAGGAGGAACTACGAGCAGTACGTC.

V gene TRBV5-5 combines with J gene TRBJ2-3; 11 bases agree with TRBD2. Germline loops: CDR1 SGHKS, CDR2 YYEKEE (reference sequence). Unmatched junction bases numbered 16, after V lost 4 bases and J lost 3 bases. The CDR3 length is 19 residues. The CDR3 protein is CASSRVGGDSGGATDTQYF. CDR3 nucleotides: TGTGCCAGCAGCCGCGTCGGGGGAGATAGCGGGGGGGCAACAGATACGCAGTATTTT.

A single count supports this clone. This sequence joins TRBV18 and TRBJ1-2; 9 bases line up with TRBD1. Per germline, CDR1 KGHSH and CDR2 LQKENI. There are 17 residues in the CDR3. V shed 0 bases and J 4 bases; nucleotides not matched to a gene: 9. The CDR3 here is CASSPPGQGLYPYGYTF. In DNA, the CDR3 is TGTGCCAGCTCACCACCGGGACAGGGTCTATATCCCTATGGCTACACCTTC.

This sequence joins TRBV7-8 and TRBJ2-7, with D possibly TRBD1 on 6 matching bases. The CDR3 has 16 residues. CDR1 SGHVS and CDR2 FQNEAQ come from the germline V gene. The V end was cut by 5 bases, the J end by 5 bases, with 22 bases between. In DNA form, the CDR3 reads TGTGCCAGCAGCCGCCAGGACAGAAACGGGTACCACGAGCAGTACGTC. Residues: CASSRQDRNGYHEQYV.

The chain carries TRBV12-3 or TRBV12-4 and TRBJ1-2; no clear D gene. V was trimmed by 2 bases and J by 1 base, leaving 5 bases between them. This CDR3 region has 13 residues. CDR3 in amino acids: CASSLTVNYGYTF. CDR3 nucleotide sequence: TGTGCCAGCAGTTTAACGGTTAACTATGGCTACACCTTC.

CDR3 protein: CASSQARGTGELFF. As DNA, the CDR3 is TGCGCCAGCAGCCAAGCCAGGGGCACCGGGGAGCTGTTTTTT. V gene TRBV4-1 combines with J gene TRBJ2-2; tentatively, D is TRBD1 (6 bases). The V end was cut by 1 base, the J end by 4 bases, with 7 bases between. Germline V gene lookup returns CDR1 MGHRA and CDR2 YSYEKL. This CDR3 has 14 amino acids.

The rearrangement uses TRBV5-5 and TRBJ1-2; D gene unclear. V gave up 6 bases and J gave up 7 bases, with 10 bases separating them. The CDR3 is made up of 11 amino acids. Per the germline V gene, CDR1 is SGHKS and CDR2 is YYEKEE (reference sequence). In nucleotides, the CDR3 is TGTGCCAGCACGACGGGTATTGGCTACACCTTC. It is translated as CASTTGIGYTF. Full variable domain (outside the CDR3, taken from reference TRBV5-5 and TRBJ1-2): DAGVTQSPTHLIKTRGQQVTLRCSPISGHKSVSWYQQVLGQGPQFIFQYYEKEERGRGNFPDRFSARQFPNYSSELNVNALLLGDSALYLCASTTGIGYTFGSGTRLTVV.

The chain joins TRBV6-5 to TRBJ2-3, with D possibly TRBD2 on 6 matching bases. CDR3 length equals 16 residues. Trimming pared 0 bases from V and 0 bases from J, leaving 10 bases between. In germline, CDR1 is MNHEY, CDR2 SVGAGI. The DNA of the CDR3 is TGTGCCAGCAGTTACTCTGCGGGGACTAGCACAGATACGCAGTATTTT. Amino acid sequence: CASSYSAGTSTDTQYF.

The CDR3 loop is CASSQGRVHEQFF. The CDR3 nucleotides are TGTGCCAGCAGCCAAGGCAGGGTCCATGAGCAGTTCTTC. This chain uses TRBV14 with TRBJ2-1; possible D gene TRBD1, 5 bases. Germline CDR1 SGHDN, CDR2 FVKESK. V dropped 1 base and J dropped 8 bases, with 9 bases sitting between them. The CDR3 is made up of 13 amino acids.

The rearrangement uses TRBV6-5 and TRBJ2-7; a possible D gene is TRBD1 (5 bases). Trimming took 6 bases from V and 2 from J, leaving 17 bases between them. The CDR3 extends over 15 amino acids. Germline V lookup: CDR1 MNHEY, CDR2 SVGAGI. The CDR3: CASRVAGTDTYEQYV. CDR3 sequence (DNA): TGTGCCAGCAGAGTAGCCGGAACGGACACCTACGAGCAGTACGTC.

The gene calls are TRBV6-5 and TRBJ2-1; the match to TRBD1 covers 9 bases. CDR1 is MNHEY, CDR2 SVGAGI, per germline. This CDR3 region has 15 residues. V lost 7 bases to trimming and J lost 7 bases; unmatched junction nucleotides: 11. CDR3 sequence reads: CASKSWTGDKNEQFF. The CDR3 nucleotides read TGTGCCAGCAAGAGTTGGACAGGGGATAAGAATGAGCAGTTCTTC.

The chain joins TRBV7-9 to TRBJ1-2, with TRBD1 matching over 7 bases. J gave up 8 bases and V 5 bases, and 11 bases lay outside the gene matches. This CDR3 has 14 amino acids. In germline, CDR1 is SEHNR, CDR2 FQNEAQ (reference sequence). The CDR3 region has the DNA TGTGCCAGCAGCCTGTCCGACAGGGTTGGCGGCTACACCTTC. Translating it yields CASSLSDRVGGYTF.

This chain uses TRBV6-2 or TRBV6-3 with TRBJ1-2; tentative D call: TRBD1 (5 bases). The CDR3 extends over 14 amino acids. V was clipped by 5 bases and J by 4 bases, with 14 bases between them. Germline CDR1 MNHEY, CDR2 SVGEGT. CDR3 sequence reads: CASSTNADSYGYTF. The CDR3 bases are TGTGCCAGCAGTACTAACGCTGACAGCTATGGCTACACCTTC.

This clone was seen only a few times. This chain links TRBV3-1 (or the pseudogene TRBV3-2) with TRBJ2-7; TRBD2 aligns across 9 bases. Unmatched junction bases numbered 7, after V lost 4 bases and J lost 6 bases. The CDR3 length is 14 residues. Germline V gives CDR1 LGHDT, CDR2 YNNKEL (reference sequence). CDR3 loop: CASSPREAGGEQYV. As DNA, the CDR3 is TGTGCCAGCAGCCCCAGGGAAGCGGGGGGCGAGCAGTACGTC.

The chain couples TRBV5-1 to TRBJ1-1; D might be TRBD1 (6 bases). Germline V gene sequence: CDR1 SGHRS, CDR2 YFSETQ. The CDR3 spans 19 residues. Trimming left V 3 bases short and J 1 base short, with 25 bases between. CDR3 protein: CASSSPRGGDLSQNTEAFF. Written as DNA, the CDR3 is TGCGCCAGCAGCTCCCCAAGGGGGGGGGATCTCTCCCAGAACACTGAAGCTTTCTTT. The full variable domain, in which reference TRBV5-1 and TRBJ1-1 provide the parts outside the CDR3, is KAGVTQTPRYLIKTRGQQVTLSCSPISGHRSVSWYQQTPGQGLQFLFEYFSETQRNKGNFPGRFSGRQFSNSRSEMNVSTLELGDSALYLCASSSPRGGDLSQNTEAFFGQGTRLTVV.

The rearrangement links TRBV4-1 to TRBJ2-5; D uncertain. The CDR3 has 13 amino acids. The V and J ends lost 2 bases and 6 bases respectively, with 10 bases between them. In germline, CDR1 is MGHRA, CDR2 YSYEKL. The CDR3: CASSQLVYKTQYF. The CDR3 DNA reads TGCGCCAGCAGCCAACTAGTGTATAAGACCCAGTACTTC.

The count of this clone is one. Here the CDR3 reads CASSLLTREDTQYF. Here the CDR3 DNA reads TGTGCCAGCAGCTTACTCACTAGAGAAGATACGCAGTATTTT. This chain joins TRBV7-2 and TRBJ2-3; D is perhaps TRBD2 (5 bases). Looked up from germline, CDR1 is SGHTA and CDR2 is FQGNSA. The germline V and J ends were trimmed by 2 bases and 5 bases, with 11 bases remaining between them. The CDR3 has 14 residues.

This sequence joins TRBV5-1 and TRBJ1-1; 7 bases match TRBD1. J gave up 1 base and V 3 bases, and 6 bases lay outside the gene matches. The CDR3 extends over 15 amino acids. Per the germline V gene, CDR1 is SGHRS and CDR2 is YFSETQ. In DNA, the CDR3 is TGCGCCAGCAGCTCCACGGACAGGCGGAACACTGAAGCTTTCTTT. Residues: CASSSTDRRNTEAFF.

The chain is built from TRBV2 and TRBJ2-2; 7 bases fit TRBD2. J gave up 6 bases and V 6 bases, and 7 bases lay outside the gene matches. Germline-derived CDR1 and CDR2 are SNHLY and FYNNEI. The CDR3 consists of 14 residues. CDR3: CASRETSRSGELFF. DNA for the CDR3: TGTGCCAGCAGGGAGACTAGCCGGTCCGGGGAGCTGTTTTTT.

As concerns this clone: Relative to the germline gene, one junction end is altered; a read error may explain this. V usage is TRBV9 and J usage is TRBJ2-1; D may be TRBD2 (7 bases). CDR3 length equals 15 residues. Germline assignment: CDR1 SGDLS and CDR2 YYNGEE. Here the CDR3 reads CASSPPPFMRGGLVF. The CDR3 DNA follows: TGTGCCAGCAGCCCTCCCCCCTTTATGAGGGGGGGCTTGGTCTTC.

V and J are TRBV24-1 and TRBJ1-2, with D possibly TRBD1 on 5 matching bases. CDR1 and CDR2 (germline): KGHDR, SFDVKD. CDR3 length: 13 residues. V was pared by 2 bases and J by 6 bases, with 9 bases between. The CDR3 loop is CATSDSGRNGYTF. The DNA for the CDR3 is TGTGCCACCAGTGATTCAGGGAGGAATGGCTACACCTTC.

The chain couples TRBV5-1 to TRBJ2-3, with 7 bases identical to TRBD2. The V segment lost 2 bases and the J segment 6 bases; nucleotides outside the gene matches: 15. Germline loops: CDR1 SGHRS, CDR2 YFSETQ. This CDR3 contains 17 residues. The CDR3 loop reads CASSFFGSGAISDTQYF. In DNA form, the CDR3 reads TGCGCCAGCAGCTTTTTCGGAAGCGGGGCAATTAGTGATACGCAGTATTTT.

CDR3: CASSYRGSTLHF. CDR3 nucleotides: TGTGCCAGCAGTTACAGGGGAAGCACCCTCCACTTT. The chain uses TRBV6-5 and TRBJ1-6; possible D gene TRBD1, 5 bases. The CDR3 is made up of 12 amino acids. Germline CDR1 reads MNHEY; CDR2 reads SVGAGI. Between the trimmed V and J ends, which lost 2 bases and 14 bases, there was a span of 10 bases.

A single count supports this clone. This chain links TRBV7-8 with TRBJ1-5; D possibly corresponds to TRBD1 (5 bases). Per the germline V gene, CDR1 is SGHVS and CDR2 is FQNEAQ. This CDR3 is 20 amino acids long. Trimming took off 6 bases at V and 0 bases at J, with 27 bases between the two ends. CDR3 DNA sequence: TGTGCCAGCAGTGCTCGCTTTGGCAGGGCTTACCCGTATAGCAATCAGCCCCAGCATTTT. Translation gives CASSARFGRAYPYSNQPQHF.